This T cell receptor (beta chain) stems from a study of blood T cell repertoires in COVID-19. Study in general: COVID-19 samples, acute and convalescent, were from the United States, Italy and Spain. The analysed material was cDNA or gDNA that came from T cells, B-cell-depleted T cells, or PBMCs.

Trimming removed 3 bases from V and 4 bases from J; junction bases left unmatched: 6. The CDR3 runs to 14 residues. Germline CDR1 and CDR2: SGHTA and FQGNSA. The table came from immunoSEQ multiplex PCR; TCRdb's copy has only in-frame clones and leaves some out. The sample lists around 500,000 clones, 70% to 90% occurring once. Sequenced material: peripheral blood. The sequence came from a human donor in a cohort sampled during active COVID-19. The chain employs TRBV7-2 and TRBJ2-7; 7 nucleotides line up with TRBD2. CDR3: CASSLGGSRYEQYF. The CDR3, as DNA: TGTGCCAGCAGCTTGGGCGGGAGTAGATACGAGCAGTACTTC.